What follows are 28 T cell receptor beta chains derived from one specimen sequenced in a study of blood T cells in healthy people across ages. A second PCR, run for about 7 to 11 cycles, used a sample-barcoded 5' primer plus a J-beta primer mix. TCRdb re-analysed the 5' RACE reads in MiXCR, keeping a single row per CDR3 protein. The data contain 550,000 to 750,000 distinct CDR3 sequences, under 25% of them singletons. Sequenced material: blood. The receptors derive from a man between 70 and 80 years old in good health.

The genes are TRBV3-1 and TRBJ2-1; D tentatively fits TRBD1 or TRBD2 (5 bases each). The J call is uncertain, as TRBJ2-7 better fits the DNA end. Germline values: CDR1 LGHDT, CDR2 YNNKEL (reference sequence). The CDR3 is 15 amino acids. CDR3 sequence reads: CASSRKRDATYEQYF. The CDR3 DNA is TGTGCCAGCAGCCGCAAGAGGGACGCCACCTACGAGCAGTACTTC.

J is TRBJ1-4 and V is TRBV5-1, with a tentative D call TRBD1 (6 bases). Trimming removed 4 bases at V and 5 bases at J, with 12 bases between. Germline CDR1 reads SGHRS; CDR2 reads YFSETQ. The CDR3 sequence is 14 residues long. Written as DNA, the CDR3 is TGCGCCAGCAGCCAGGACAGCTCAAATGAAAAACTGTTTTTT. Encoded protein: CASSQDSSNEKLFF.

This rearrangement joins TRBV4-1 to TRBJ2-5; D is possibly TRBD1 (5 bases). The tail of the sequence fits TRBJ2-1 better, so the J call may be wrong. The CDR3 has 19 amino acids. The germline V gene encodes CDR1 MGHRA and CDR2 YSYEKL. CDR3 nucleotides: TGCGCCAGCAGCCAAGATGAGCGTAAAGGTACTGATAAAGGGGATGAGCAGTTCTTC. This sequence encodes CASSQDERKGTDKGDEQFF.

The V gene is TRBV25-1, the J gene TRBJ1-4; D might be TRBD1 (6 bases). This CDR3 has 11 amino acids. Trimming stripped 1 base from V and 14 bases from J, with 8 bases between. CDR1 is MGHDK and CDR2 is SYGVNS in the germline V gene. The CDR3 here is CASSESRGLFF. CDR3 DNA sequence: TGTGCCAGCAGTGAATCAAGGGGGCTGTTTTTT.

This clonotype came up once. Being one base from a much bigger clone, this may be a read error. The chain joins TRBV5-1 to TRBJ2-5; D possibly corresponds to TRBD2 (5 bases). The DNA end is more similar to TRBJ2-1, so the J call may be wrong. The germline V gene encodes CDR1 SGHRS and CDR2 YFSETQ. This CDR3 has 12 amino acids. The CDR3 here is CTSSLEADQQFF. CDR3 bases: TGCACCAGCAGCTTGGAGGCGGATCAGCAGTTCTTC.

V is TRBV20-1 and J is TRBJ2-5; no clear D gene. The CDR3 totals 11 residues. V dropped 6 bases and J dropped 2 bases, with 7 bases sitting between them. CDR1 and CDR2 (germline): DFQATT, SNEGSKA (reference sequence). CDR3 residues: CSAPVQETQYF. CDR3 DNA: TGCAGTGCGCCGGTGCAAGAGACCCAGTACTTC.

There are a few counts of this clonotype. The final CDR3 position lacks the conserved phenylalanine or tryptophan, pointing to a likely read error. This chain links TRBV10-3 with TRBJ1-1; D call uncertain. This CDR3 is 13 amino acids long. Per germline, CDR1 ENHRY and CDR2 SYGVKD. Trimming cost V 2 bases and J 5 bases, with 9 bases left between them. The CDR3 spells CAISEVRRTEAFS. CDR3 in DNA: TGTGCCATCAGTGAGGTCAGAAGGACTGAAGCTTTCTCT.

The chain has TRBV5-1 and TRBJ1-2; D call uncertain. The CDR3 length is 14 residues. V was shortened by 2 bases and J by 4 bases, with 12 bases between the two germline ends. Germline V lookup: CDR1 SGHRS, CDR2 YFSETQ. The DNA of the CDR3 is TGCGCCAGCAGCTTAGCAACAGACTTCTATGGCTACACCTTC. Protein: CASSLATDFYGYTF.

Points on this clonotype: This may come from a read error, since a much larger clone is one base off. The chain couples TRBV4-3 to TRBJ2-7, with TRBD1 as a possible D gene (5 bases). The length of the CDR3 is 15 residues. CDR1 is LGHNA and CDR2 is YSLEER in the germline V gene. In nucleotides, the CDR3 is TGCGCCAGCAGCCAAGCTGGCGGAAGGGGCAACGAGCGGTACTTC. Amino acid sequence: CASSQAGGRGNERYF.

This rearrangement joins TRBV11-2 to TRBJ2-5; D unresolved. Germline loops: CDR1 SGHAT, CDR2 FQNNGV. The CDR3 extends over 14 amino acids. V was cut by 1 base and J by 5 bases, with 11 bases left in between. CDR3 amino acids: CASSLVRIGETQYF. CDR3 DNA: TGTGCCAGCAGCTTAGTGCGGATAGGGGAGACCCAGTACTTC. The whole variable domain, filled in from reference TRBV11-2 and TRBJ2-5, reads EAGVAQSPRYKIIEKRQSVAFWCNPISGHATLYWYQQILGQGPKLLIQFQNNGVVDDSQLPKDRFSAERLKGVDSTLKIQPAKLEDSAVYLCASSLVRIGETQYFGPGTRLLVL.

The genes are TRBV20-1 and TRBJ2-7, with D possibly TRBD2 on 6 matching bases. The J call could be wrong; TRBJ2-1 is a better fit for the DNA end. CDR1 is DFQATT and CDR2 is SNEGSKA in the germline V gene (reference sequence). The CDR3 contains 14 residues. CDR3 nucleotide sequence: TGCAGTGCGAGACCGGGAGTAAATATCAATGAGCAGTTCTTC. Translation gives CSARPGVNINEQFF.

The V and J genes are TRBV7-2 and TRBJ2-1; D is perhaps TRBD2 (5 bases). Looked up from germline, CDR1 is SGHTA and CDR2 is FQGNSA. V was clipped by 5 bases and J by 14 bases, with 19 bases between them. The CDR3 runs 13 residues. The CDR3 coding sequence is TGTGCCAGCAGCCCCGGGCGTGCGGGCCGTAAGTTCTTC. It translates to CASSPGRAGRKFF.

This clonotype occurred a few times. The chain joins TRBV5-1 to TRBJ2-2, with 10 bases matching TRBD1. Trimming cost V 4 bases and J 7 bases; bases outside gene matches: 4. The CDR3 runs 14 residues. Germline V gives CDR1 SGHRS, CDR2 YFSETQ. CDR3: CASSPGQGNGELFF. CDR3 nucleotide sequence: TGCGCCAGCAGCCCGGGACAGGGGAACGGGGAGCTGTTTTTT. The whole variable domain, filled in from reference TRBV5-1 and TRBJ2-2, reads KAGVTQTPRYLIKTRGQQVTLSCSPISGHRSVSWYQQTPGQGLQFLFEYFSETQRNKGNFPGRFSGRQFSNSRSEMNVSTLELGDSALYLCASSPGQGNGELFFGEGSRLTVL.

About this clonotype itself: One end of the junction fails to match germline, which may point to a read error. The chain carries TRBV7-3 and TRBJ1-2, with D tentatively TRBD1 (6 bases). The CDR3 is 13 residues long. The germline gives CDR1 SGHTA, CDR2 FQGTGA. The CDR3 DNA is TGTGCCAGCAGCTTTCAGTCCCGGACAGACGTTTCCTTC. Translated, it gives CASSFQSRTDVSF.

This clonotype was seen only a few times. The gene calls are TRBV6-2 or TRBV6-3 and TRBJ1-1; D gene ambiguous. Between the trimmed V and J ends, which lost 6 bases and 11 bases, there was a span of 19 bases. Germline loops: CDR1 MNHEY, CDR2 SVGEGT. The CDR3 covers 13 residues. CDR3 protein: CASSNAGGFFAFF. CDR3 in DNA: TGTGCCAGCAGCAACGCGGGAGGGTTTTTCGCTTTCTTT.

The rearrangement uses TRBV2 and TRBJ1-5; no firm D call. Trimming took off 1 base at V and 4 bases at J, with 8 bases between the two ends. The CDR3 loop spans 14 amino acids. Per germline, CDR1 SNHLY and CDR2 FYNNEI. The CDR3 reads CASSEGAGNQPQHF. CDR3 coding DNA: TGTGCCAGCAGTGAAGGGGCGGGGAATCAGCCCCAGCATTTT.

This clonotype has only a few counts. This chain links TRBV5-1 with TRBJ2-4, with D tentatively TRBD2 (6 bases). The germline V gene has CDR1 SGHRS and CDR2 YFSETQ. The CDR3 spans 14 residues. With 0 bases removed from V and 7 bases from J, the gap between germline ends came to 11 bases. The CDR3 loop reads CASSLVQGGNIQYF. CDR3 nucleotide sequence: TGCGCCAGCAGCTTGGTGCAAGGAGGGAACATTCAGTACTTC.

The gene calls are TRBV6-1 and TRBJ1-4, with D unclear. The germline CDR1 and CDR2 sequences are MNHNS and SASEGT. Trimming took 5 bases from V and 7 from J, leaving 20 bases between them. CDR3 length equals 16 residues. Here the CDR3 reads CASSPGIRAGGEKLFF. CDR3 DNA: TGTGCCAGCAGTCCTGGCATCCGGGCCGGAGGTGAAAAACTGTTTTTT.

CDR3 sequence reads: CASSTYSGANVLTF. CDR3 in DNA: TGTGCCAGTAGTACATATTCTGGGGCCAACGTCCTGACTTTC. The rearrangement links TRBV19 to TRBJ2-6; D remains unclear. Trimming took 4 bases from V and 1 from J, leaving 5 bases between them. The CDR3 extends over 14 amino acids. CDR1 is LNHDA, CDR2 SQIVND, per germline (reference sequence).

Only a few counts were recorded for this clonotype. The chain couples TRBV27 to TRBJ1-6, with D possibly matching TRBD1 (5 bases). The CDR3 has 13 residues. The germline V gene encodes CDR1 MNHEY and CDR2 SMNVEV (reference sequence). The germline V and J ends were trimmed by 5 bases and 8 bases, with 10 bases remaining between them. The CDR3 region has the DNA TGTGCCAGCAGTGCCCGGGGGGATTCACCCCTCCACTTT. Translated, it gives CASSARGDSPLHF.

The CDR3 bases are TGTGCCACCAGTGGCCCGTCTTCAGATACGCAGTATTTT. Translating it yields CATSGPSSDTQYF. The rearrangement uses TRBV24-1 and TRBJ2-3; D is unclear. CDR1 KGHDR and CDR2 SFDVKD come from the germline V gene. V gave up 5 bases and J gave up 4 bases, with 9 bases separating them. This CDR3 comprises 13 residues.

In nucleotides, the CDR3 is TGTGCCAGTAGTAAGGGACAGCCGAACACTGAAGCTTTCTTT. It is translated as CASSKGQPNTEAFF. This chain uses TRBV19 with TRBJ1-1; TRBD1 agrees at 7 bases. The ends lost 4 bases at V and 1 base at J; junction bases unmatched: 3. This CDR3 has 14 residues. From germline, CDR1 is LNHDA and CDR2 SQIVND (reference sequence).

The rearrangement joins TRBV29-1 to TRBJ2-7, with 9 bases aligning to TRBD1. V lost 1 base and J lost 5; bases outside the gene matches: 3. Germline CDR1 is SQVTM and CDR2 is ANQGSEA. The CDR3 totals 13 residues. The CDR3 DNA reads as TGCAGCGTTGAAGGGGGGACAGGGAACGAGCAGTACTTC. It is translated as CSVEGGTGNEQYF.

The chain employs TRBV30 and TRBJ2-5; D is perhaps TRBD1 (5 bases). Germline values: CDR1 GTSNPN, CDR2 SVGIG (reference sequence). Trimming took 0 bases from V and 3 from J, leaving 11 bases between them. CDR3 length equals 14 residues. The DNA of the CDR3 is TGTGCCTGGAGTGTATACAGGCGAAAAGAGACCCAGTACTTC. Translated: CAWSVYRRKETQYF. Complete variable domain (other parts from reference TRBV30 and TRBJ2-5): SQTIHQWPATLVQPVGSPLSLECTVEGTSNPNLYWYRQAAGRGLQLLFYSVGIGQISSEVPQNLSASRPQDRQFILSSKKLLLSDSGFYLCAWSVYRRKETQYFGPGTRLLVL.

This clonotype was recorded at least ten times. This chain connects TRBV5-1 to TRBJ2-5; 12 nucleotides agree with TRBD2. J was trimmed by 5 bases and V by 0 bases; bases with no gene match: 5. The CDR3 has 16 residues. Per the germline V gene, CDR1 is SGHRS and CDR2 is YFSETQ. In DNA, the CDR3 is TGCGCCAGCAGCTTGGCGACTAGCGGGAGCGGTGAGACCCAGTACTTC. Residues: CASSLATSGSGETQYF.

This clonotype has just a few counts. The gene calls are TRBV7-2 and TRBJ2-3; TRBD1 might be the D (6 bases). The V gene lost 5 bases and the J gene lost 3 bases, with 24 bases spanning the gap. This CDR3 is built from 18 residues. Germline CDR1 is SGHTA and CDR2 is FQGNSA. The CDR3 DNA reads TGTGCCAGCAGCGTATCCGGGACACTAAAGGCGACTACAGATACGCAGTATTTT. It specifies CASSVSGTLKATTDTQYF.

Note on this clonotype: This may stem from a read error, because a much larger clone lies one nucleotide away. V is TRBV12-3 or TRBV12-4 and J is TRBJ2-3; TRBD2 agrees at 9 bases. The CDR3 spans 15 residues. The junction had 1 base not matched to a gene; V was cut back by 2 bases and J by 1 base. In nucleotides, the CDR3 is TGTGCCAGCAGTTTAACTAGCGGGTGCACAGATACGCAGTATTTT. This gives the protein CASSLTSGCTDTQYF.

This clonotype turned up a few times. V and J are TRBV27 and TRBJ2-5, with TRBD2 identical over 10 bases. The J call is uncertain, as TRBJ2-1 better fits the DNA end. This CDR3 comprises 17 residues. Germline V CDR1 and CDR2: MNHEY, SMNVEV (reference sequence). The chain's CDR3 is CASSLGRLAGAWDEQFF. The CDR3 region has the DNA TGTGCCAGCAGTTTAGGCCGGCTAGCGGGAGCTTGGGATGAGCAGTTCTTC.